This is a list of T cell receptor beta chains from one sample in a study of cytomegalovirus exposure and HLA in healthy donors. Sequencing used immunoSEQ multiplex PCR; TCRdb keeps in-frame clones, though not all of them. The sample has just over 95,000 clones; 78% are singletons. The material sequenced was PBMCs. These receptors came from a woman in her thirties or forties in good health and CMV-seropositive. Each CDR3 is given with its conserved first and last residue. The D gene is left open where the match is weak. Clone size, where shown, is once, few, many, or a class for clones that have expanded.

clone_size	d_call	v_call	j_call	cdr3_nt	cdr3_aa
once	TRBD1	TRBV7-9	TRBJ1-2	TGTGCCAGCAGCTCCGACAGGGGGAGGAGCTACACCTTC	CASSSDRGRSYTF
once	TRBD2	TRBV9	TRBJ2-1	TGTGCCAGCAGCCGTAGCGGGAGAGGTGATTTTTTCGATGAGCAGTTCTTC	CASSRSGRGDFFDEQFF
-	TRBD1	TRBV5-6	TRBJ2-3	TGTGCCAGCAGAGGGGACAGGGGGCGTCGAACAGATACGCAGTATTTT	CASRGDRGRRTDTQYF
-	TRBD1	TRBV9	TRBJ2-3	TGTGCCAGCAGCGCTCTTGGGACAGGAAGCACAGATACGCAGTATTTT	CASSALGTGSTDTQYF
few	TRBD1	TRBV2	TRBJ1-2	TGTGCCAGCAGCAGCTCGGGACAGGGGAACTATGGCTACACCTTC	CASSSSGQGNYGYTF
-	-	TRBV1	TRBJ2-2	TGCACCAGCAGCCACGAACTAGCGGGAGTGTGTACCGGGGAGCTGTTTTTT	CTSSHELAGVCTGELFF
-	TRBD2	TRBV10-3	TRBJ2-7	TGTGCCATCAAGGGACTAGCGGGAGTCCACGAGCAGTACTTC	CAIKGLAGVHEQYF
-	TRBD2	TRBV5-8	TRBJ2-1	TGTGCCAGCAGCCGATCCGAGACTAGCGGGAGAGATGAGCAGTTCTTC	CASSRSETSGRDEQFF
-	-	TRBV1	TRBJ2-1	TGCACCAGCAGCCCAGGGGGCGGGAAAGGGGGCAATGAGCAGTTCTTC	CTSSPGGGKGGNEQFF
-	TRBD2	TRBV14	TRBJ2-2	TGTGCCAGCAGCCCCGGACTAGCGGGGACCGGGGAGCTGTTTTTT	CASSPGLAGTGELFF
-	-	TRBV28	TRBJ2-2	TGTGCCAGCAGTTTTAGCGGTAACACCGGGGAGCTGTTTTTT	CASSFSGNTGELFF
-	-	TRBV6-1	TRBJ2-2	TGTGCCAGCAGTGACAGGGCCAGAGGGGAGCTGTTTTTT	CASSDRARGELFF
-	TRBD1	TRBV27	TRBJ1-6	TGTGCCAGCAGTTTAGGAACAGGGGAGCGTCCCCTCCACTTT	CASSLGTGERPLHF
-	TRBD2	TRBV5-1	TRBJ2-5	TGCGCCAGCAGCTTAACCGGGACTAGCTGGGGAGAGACCCAGTACTTC	CASSLTGTSWGETQYF
-	-	TRBV4-1	TRBJ2-5	TGCGCCAGCAGCCTCGAGGGCGAGACCCAGTACTTC	CASSLEGETQYF
-	-	TRBV27	TRBJ2-7	TGTGCCAGCAGTTTCGGACAGACCTACGAGCAGTACTTC	CASSFGQTYEQYF
-	-	TRBV7-9	TRBJ2-1	TGTGCCAGCAGCTTAAGGGGTATCGGTAATGAGCAGTTCTTC	CASSLRGIGNEQFF
-	TRBD2	TRBV2	TRBJ2-3	TGTGCCAGCATAGGCGGGAGGGCCCGTGGAGATACGCAGTATTTT	CASIGGRARGDTQYF
-	-	TRBV6-6	TRBJ1-4	TGTGCCAGCAGTTACTCGGGTCAGGGTGGGGAAAAACTGTTTTTT	CASSYSGQGGEKLFF
-	-	TRBV5-1	TRBJ2-3	TGCGCCAGCAGCTTTGAGAGGGGCACAGATACGCAGTATTTT	CASSFERGTDTQYF
-	TRBD2	TRBV5-1	TRBJ2-7	TGCGCCAGCAGCATAGATCCGGGACTAGCCGCCGAGCAGTACTTC	CASSIDPGLAAEQYF
-	-	TRBV28	TRBJ2-7	TGTGCCAGCAGGCGGACTGGGAGCTCCTACGAGCAGTACTTC	CASRRTGSSYEQYF
-	-	TRBV2	TRBJ2-1	TGTGCCAGCAGTTATAGCCGGGGTGAGCAGTTCTTC	CASSYSRGEQFF
once	TRBD1	TRBV7-9	TRBJ1-2	TGTTCCAGCAGCCCCAGAGCAGGGGGAAAGGGTGGCTACACCTTC	CSSSPRAGGKGGYTF
-	TRBD1	TRBV5-1	TRBJ1-2	TGCGCCAGCAGCCGCGACAGGGACTATGGCTACACCTTC	CASSRDRDYGYTF
-	-	TRBV5-1	TRBJ2-7	TGCGCCAGCAGCTTGGAACCAGTGACGGGAAGCTCCTACGAGCAGTACTTC	CASSLEPVTGSSYEQYF
-	-	TRBV2	TRBJ2-7	TGTGCCAGCAGCCCCTCCCTTCCCGAGCAGTACTTC	CASSPSLPEQYF